Sequencing of this T cell receptor beta chain was carried out in a study of OX40 agonist ivuxolimab in advanced cancers. TCRdb keeps only in-frame clones here, not all; method: immunoSEQ multiplex PCR. The table lists about 77,000 clones, 65% to 90% of them singletons, with approximately 0.75% in the top ten. There are a few counts of this clone. CDR1 and CDR2 from the germline V gene are SQVTM and ANQGSEA. CDR3 length: 13 amino acids. Trimming pared 4 bases from V and 1 base from J, leaving 10 bases between. Material: CD4+ or CD8+ T cells sorted from blood, obtained in a trial of the OX40 agonist ivuxolimab. The sequence came from an adult with an advanced solid tumor such as melanoma, head and neck, liver or kidney cancer. This chain joins TRBV29-1 and TRBJ1-1; D is ambiguous. The CDR3 nucleotides are TGCAGCGTTGTTCCAGGCACGAACACTGAAGCTTTCTTT. Translation: CSVVPGTNTEAFF.